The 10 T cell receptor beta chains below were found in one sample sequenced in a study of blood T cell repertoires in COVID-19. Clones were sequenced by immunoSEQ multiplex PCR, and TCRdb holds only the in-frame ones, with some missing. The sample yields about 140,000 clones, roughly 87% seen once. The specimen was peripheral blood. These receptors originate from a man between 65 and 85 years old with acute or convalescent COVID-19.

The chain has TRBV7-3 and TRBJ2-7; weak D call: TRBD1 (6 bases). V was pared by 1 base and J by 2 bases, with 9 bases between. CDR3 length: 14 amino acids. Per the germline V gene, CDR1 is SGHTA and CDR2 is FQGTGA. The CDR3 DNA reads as TGTGCCAGCAGCTTAAATTCAGGGGCCTACGAGCAGTACTTC. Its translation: CASSLNSGAYEQYF.

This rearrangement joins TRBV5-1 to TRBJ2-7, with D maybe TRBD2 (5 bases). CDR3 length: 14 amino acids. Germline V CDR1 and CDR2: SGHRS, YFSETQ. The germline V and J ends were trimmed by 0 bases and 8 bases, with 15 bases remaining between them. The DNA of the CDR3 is TGCGCCAGCAGCTTGGATAATGAAGGGAGCAAGCAGTACTTC. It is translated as CASSLDNEGSKQYF.

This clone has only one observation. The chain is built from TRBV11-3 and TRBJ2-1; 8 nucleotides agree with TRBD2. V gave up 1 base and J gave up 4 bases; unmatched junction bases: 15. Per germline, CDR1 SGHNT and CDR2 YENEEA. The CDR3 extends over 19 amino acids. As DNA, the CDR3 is TGTGCCAGCAGCTTAGCCGGGGGCCCGGGGACTAGTGATTACAATGAGCAGTTCTTC. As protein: CASSLAGGPGTSDYNEQFF.

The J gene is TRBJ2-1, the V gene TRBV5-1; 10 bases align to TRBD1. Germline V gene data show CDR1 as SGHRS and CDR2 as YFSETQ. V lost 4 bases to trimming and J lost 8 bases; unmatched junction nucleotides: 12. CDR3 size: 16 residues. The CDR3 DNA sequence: TGCGCCAGCAGCCCTGGTCCCGGGACAGGGGTTCATGAGCAGTTCTTC. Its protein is CASSPGPGTGVHEQFF.

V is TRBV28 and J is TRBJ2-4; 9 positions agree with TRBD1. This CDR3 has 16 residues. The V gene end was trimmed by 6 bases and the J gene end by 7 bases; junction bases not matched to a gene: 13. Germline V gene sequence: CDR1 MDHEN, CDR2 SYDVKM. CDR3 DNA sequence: TGTGCCAGCAGGAGACAGGGGGAGGTAGGTAGGAACATTCAGTACTTC. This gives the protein CASRRQGEVGRNIQYF.

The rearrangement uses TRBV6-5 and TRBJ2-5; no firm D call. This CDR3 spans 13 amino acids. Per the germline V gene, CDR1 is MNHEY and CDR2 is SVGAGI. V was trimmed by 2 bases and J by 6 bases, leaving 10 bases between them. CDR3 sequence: CASSYGLQQTQYF. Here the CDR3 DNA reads TGTGCCAGCAGTTACGGGCTACAGCAGACCCAGTACTTC.

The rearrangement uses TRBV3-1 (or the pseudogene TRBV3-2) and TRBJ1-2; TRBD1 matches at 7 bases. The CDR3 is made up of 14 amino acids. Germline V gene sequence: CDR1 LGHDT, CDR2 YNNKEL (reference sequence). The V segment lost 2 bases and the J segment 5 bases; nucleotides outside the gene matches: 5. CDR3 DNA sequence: TGTGCCAGCAGCCAAATCCGGGACAGTTATGGCTACACCTTC. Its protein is CASSQIRDSYGYTF.

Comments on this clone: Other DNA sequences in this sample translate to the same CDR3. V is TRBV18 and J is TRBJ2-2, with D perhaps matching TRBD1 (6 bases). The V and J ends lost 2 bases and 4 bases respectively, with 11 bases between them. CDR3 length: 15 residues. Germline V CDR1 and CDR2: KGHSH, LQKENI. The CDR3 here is CASSPRQGSTGELFF. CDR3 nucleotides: TGTGCCAGCTCACCAAGGCAGGGGAGCACCGGGGAGCTGTTTTTT.

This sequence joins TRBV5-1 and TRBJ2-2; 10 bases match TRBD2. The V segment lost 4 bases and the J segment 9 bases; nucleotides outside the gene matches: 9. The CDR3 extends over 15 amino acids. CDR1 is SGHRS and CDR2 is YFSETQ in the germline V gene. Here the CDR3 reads CASSPGSGGDRELFF. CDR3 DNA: TGCGCCAGCAGCCCCGGGAGCGGGGGGGACAGGGAGCTGTTTTTT.

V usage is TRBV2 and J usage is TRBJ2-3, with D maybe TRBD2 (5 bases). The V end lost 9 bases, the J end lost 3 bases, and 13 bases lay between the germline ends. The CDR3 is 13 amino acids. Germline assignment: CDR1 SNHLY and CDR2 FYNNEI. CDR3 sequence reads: CARRVRVTDTQYF. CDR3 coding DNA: TGTGCCAGAAGGGTGCGGGTAACAGATACGCAGTATTTT.